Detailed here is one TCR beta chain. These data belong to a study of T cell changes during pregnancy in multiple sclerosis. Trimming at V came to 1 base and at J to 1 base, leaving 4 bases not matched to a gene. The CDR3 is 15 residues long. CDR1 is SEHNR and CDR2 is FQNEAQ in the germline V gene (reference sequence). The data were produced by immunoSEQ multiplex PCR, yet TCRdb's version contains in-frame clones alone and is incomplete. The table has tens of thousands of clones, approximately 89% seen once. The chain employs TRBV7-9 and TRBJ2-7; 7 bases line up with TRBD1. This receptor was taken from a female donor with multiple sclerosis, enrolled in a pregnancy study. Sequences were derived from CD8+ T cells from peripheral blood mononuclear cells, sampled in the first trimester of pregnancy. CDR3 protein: CASSLGQGSSYEQYF. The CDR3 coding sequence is TGTGCCAGCAGCTTAGGACAGGGATCGTCCTACGAGCAGTACTTC. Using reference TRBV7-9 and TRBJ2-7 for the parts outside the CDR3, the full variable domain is DTGVSQNPRHKITKRGQNVTFRCDPISEHNRLYWYRQTLGQGPEFLTYFQNEAQLEKSRLLSDRFSAERPKGSFSTLEIQRTEQGDSAMYLCASSLGQGSSYEQYFGPGTRLTVT.